The rows below give T cell receptor beta chains drawn from one sample of a study of cytomegalovirus exposure and HLA in healthy donors. Libraries were prepared by immunoSEQ multiplex PCR; TCRdb keeps only in-frame clonotypes and omits some of them. The data show around 55,000 clones, 77% seen once. Sequences were obtained from PBMCs. The source of these receptors is a female donor in good health and CMV-seronegative. The CDR3 runs from the conserved cysteine through the conserved F or W. Fields, in order: clone size, J gene, D gene, V gene, CDR3 DNA, CDR3 protein. D genes are given only for firm matches. Some rows have no size entry. The others give once, few or many, or a class for an expanded clone.

. | TRBJ1-1 | . | TRBV4-3 | TGCGCCAGCAGCCAAGATCTGAGGGTTTCTGAAGCTTTCTTT | CASSQDLRVSEAFF
few | TRBJ1-6 | . | TRBV6-1 | TGTGCCAGCAGTGAAGCGGCAGGTAGTACGAATTCACCCCTCCACTTT | CASSEAAGSTNSPLHF
. | TRBJ2-1 | . | TRBV29-1 | TGCAGCGTTCTTCGGGAAGGGTCCGCTGAGCAGTTCTTC | CSVLREGSAEQFF
. | TRBJ2-7 | TRBD2 | TRBV27 | TGTGCCAGCAGTTCGCCGGGACTAAGAAGCGAGCAGTACTTC | CASSSPGLRSEQYF
. | TRBJ2-7 | TRBD2 | TRBV28 | TGTGCCAGCAGTAACTCGGGACTAGCGAGCTACGAGCAGTACTTC | CASSNSGLASYEQYF
. | TRBJ2-5 | TRBD2 | TRBV27 | TGTGCCAGCACCCCCGGGGGGAATCAAGAGACCCAGTACTTC | CASTPGGNQETQYF
once | TRBJ2-7 | TRBD1 | TRBV15 | TGTGCCACCAGCAGAGATTCAGGGGGAACCGGTACCGGGATCTACGAGCAGTACTTC | CATSRDSGGTGTGIYEQYF
once | TRBJ1-2 | . | TRBV28 | TGTGCCAGCAGTGTGGGGGGGCAGCACCATTATGGCTACACCTTC | CASSVGGQHHYGYTF
few | TRBJ2-7 | . | TRBV5-6 | TGTGCCAGCAATAAACAGGGTCGCTACGAGCAGTACTTC | CASNKQGRYEQYF
once | TRBJ1-3 | . | TRBV19 | TGTGCCAGTAGTATCCTGACAGCCTCTGGAAACACCATATATTTT | CASSILTASGNTIYF
few | TRBJ2-7 | TRBD2 | TRBV6-6 | TGTGCCAGCAGTTCGAGTGCGGGGGGGCGTTCCTACGAGCAGTACTTC | CASSSSAGGRSYEQYF
. | TRBJ1-1 | TRBD1 | TRBV19 | TGTGCCAGTAGTCCCTTCCAGGGGGCTGAAGCTTTCTTT | CASSPFQGAEAFF
few | TRBJ2-7 | . | TRBV7-9 | TGTGCCAGCGATTACTCGGGGGGCCCCACCTACGAGCAGTACTTC | CASDYSGGPTYEQYF
. | TRBJ1-1 | . | TRBV10-3 | TGTGCCATCAGCAGGGGTTCTGAAGCTTTCTTT | CAISRGSEAFF
few | TRBJ2-7 | TRBD1 | TRBV2 | TGTGCCAGCAGTGGACTGGGACAGGGGGCCTACGAGCAGTACTTC | CASSGLGQGAYEQYF
. | TRBJ2-7 | TRBD2 | TRBV2 | TGTGCCAGCAGTGTGGGGGAGGGAGGCGAGCAGTACTTC | CASSVGEGGEQYF
. | TRBJ2-1 | . | TRBV28 | TGTGCCAGCAGAGACGGCAGGGGTGGCTATGAGCAGTTCTTC | CASRDGRGGYEQFF
. | TRBJ2-1 | TRBD1 | TRBV27 | TGTGCCAGCACAAAATCCATCGGGACAGGGGTCGGCAATGAGCAGTTCTTC | CASTKSIGTGVGNEQFF
once | TRBJ1-2 | TRBD1 | TRBV29-1 | TGCAGCGCAGTGACAGGGGGCTCTAACTATGGCTACACCTTC | CSAVTGGSNYGYTF
few | TRBJ1-4 | . | TRBV4-2 | TGTGCCAGCAGCCAAGGGGGGGGAGGAACTAATGAAAAACTGTTTTTT | CASSQGGGGTNEKLFF
. | TRBJ2-3 | . | TRBV2 | TGTGCCAGCAACAGGGATTTTGGCACAGATACGCAGTATTTT | CASNRDFGTDTQYF
. | TRBJ1-6 | TRBD1 | TRBV7-9 | TGTGCCAGCAGGCCCGGACAGGGGGATCCACCCCTCCACTTT | CASRPGQGDPPLHF
. | TRBJ1-5 | TRBD1 | TRBV28 | TGTGCCACCAACGTCTCCCCGGGACAGGGGAATCAGCCCCAGCATTTT | CATNVSPGQGNQPQHF
few | TRBJ1-1 | . | TRBV21-1 | TGTGCCAGCAGCAAGGAGGCCAGGCGGAACACTGAAGCTTTCTTT | CASSKEARRNTEAFF
. | TRBJ1-2 | TRBD1 | TRBV28 | TGTGCCAGCAGTTCGGGGGGACAGGGGCACAATGGCTACACCTTC | CASSSGGQGHNGYTF
once | TRBJ1-2 | . | TRBV6-5 | TGTGCCAGCAGGACCGGACAGAGCTATGGCTACACCTTC | CASRTGQSYGYTF
. | TRBJ2-7 | TRBD1 | TRBV28 | TGTGCCAGCAGTGGAAACAGGGGGGCCGGAGACTACGAGCAGTACTTC | CASSGNRGAGDYEQYF